This T cell receptor (beta chain) was captured in a study of cytomegalovirus exposure and HLA in healthy donors. The study drew the donors from its 120-subject validation cohort, separate from the roughly 670-subject first cohort. Concerning this clone itself: Its antigen is currently unknown.

Sequencing was performed with immunoSEQ multiplex PCR; in TCRdb, only in-frame clones are kept and a portion is missing. The data hold 100,000 or so clones, with 86% observed a single time. Whole-study results and caveats: According to reports, the classifier identified cytomegalovirus status with high specificity and sensitivity.

This TCR was sampled from a woman aged 18-29 years in good health and CMV-seropositive. The material sequenced was PBMCs.

This CDR3 reads CASSPNSGSGNTIYF. The CDR3 DNA sequence: TGCGCCAGCAGCCCTAACTCGGGCTCTGGAAACACCATATATTTT. V is TRBV5-1 and J is TRBJ1-3; the D is unclear. Per the germline V gene, CDR1 is SGHRS and CDR2 is YFSETQ. This CDR3 has 15 amino acids. V gave up 4 bases and J gave up 0 bases, with 11 bases separating them. Combining the CDR3 with reference TRBV5-1 and TRBJ1-3 gives the whole variable domain KAGVTQTPRYLIKTRGQQVTLSCSPISGHRSVSWYQQTPGQGLQFLFEYFSETQRNKGNFPGRFSGRQFSNSRSEMNVSTLELGDSALYLCASSPNSGSGNTIYFGEGSWLTVV.